This T cell receptor (beta chain) was sequenced in a study of T-cell reconstitution after alpha-beta-depleted transplantation in children. Study-wide results and limits: Newly produced T cells mostly provided counts and TCRbeta diversity after one year, as hyperexpanded clones declined. Some patients' high day-60 TCRbeta diversity was traced to surviving recipient T cells and thymic progenitors.

The germline V and J ends were trimmed by 2 bases and 5 bases, with 9 bases remaining between them. CDR3 length: 13 residues. Per the germline V gene, CDR1 is MNHNY and CDR2 is SVGAGI (reference sequence). The library targeted TCRbeta and was prepared with unique molecular identifiers. MiXCR, run by TCRdb on the PCR reads, gives a single entry per CDR3 protein. The sample has 700,000 to 950,000 distinct CDR3 sequences; around 15% are singletons. In regard to this clonotype: Its antigen is still unknown.

The chain combines TRBV6-6 with TRBJ1-1; no clear D gene. The input for sequencing was PBMCs, mostly from graft donor cells, taken 360 days after TCRalphabeta/CD19-depleted stem cell transplant. The TCR was taken from a male patient younger than 18 who had a stem cell transplant for acute lymphoblastic leukemia, so the T cells may come from the graft donor. The CDR3 is CASSYLGETEAFF. As DNA, the CDR3 is TGTGCCAGCAGTTACCTCGGGGAGACTGAAGCTTTCTTT.